The TCR beta chain described here comes from a study of blood T cell repertoires in COVID-19 (dated by TCRdb to 2018 to 2021). Concerning the study at large: Collaborator samples came from the United States, Italy and Spain and covered acute and convalescent phases of COVID-19. The prospective study material was composed of cDNA or gDNA derived from T cells, B-cell-depleted T cells, or PBMCs. Subjects who had been exposed to COVID-19, were actively infected with it, or had recovered from it provided the deeply sampled blood TCRbeta repertoires that made up the dataset. The repertoires were released in a freely available public database meant as a resource for research on the immune response to SARS-CoV-2. Samples were obtained from the ongoing ImmuneRACE study (first 160 participants) and from some 1,300 subjects provided by 6 global collaborators. Sample metadata almost always included a de-identified subject ID, COVID-19 status, age in years and sex. Where available, HLA class I and class II types were obtained from metadata supplied by the sample provider rather than from assay-based typing. The investigation overall reported the following: The amount of clinical and demographic metadata varied by source and participant and was provided uncurated.

CDR1 and CDR2 were assigned from the germline V gene as SGHTA and FQGTGA. Its CDR3 holds 20 amino acids, cysteine through phenylalanine. The only DNA kept is the CDR3, 60 bases in frame from the first base. V was cut back by 4 bases and J by 1 base, leaving a gap of 28 bases between them. The immunoSEQ Assay, a bias-controlled multiplex PCR, was used to amplify TCRbeta CDR3 regions from genomic DNA. The authors' pipeline ran thus. The number of nucleated cells in each sample was estimated from the amplification of reference gene primers within the assay. Sequence reads were collapsed and filtered to measure the absolute abundance of every unique TCRbeta CDR3 rearrangement. Productive Simpson clonality was computed per sample as the square root of Simpson's diversity index over productive rearrangements. What TCRdb holds here is the immuneACCESS table cut down to in-frame rearrangements. Part of the clones is not present; checked against another copy, under half of the missing clones reflect an unresolved V gene, and the others are unexplained. The V and J calls and the clone size are those of that table, but D and trimming were determined from the DNA. The table for this sample lists around 220,000 clones; roughly nine tenths of them were counted only once. The ten largest clones take up 1.9% of the sample.

The collaborating institutions used their own protocols to collect whole blood in K2EDTA tubes. For TCRbeta analysis, collaborator samples were shipped as frozen whole blood, as isolated PBMCs, or as DNA extracted from either sample type. In regard to this clone: Its antigen is unknown. Per-base qualities were not stored, and no clone one base away is much larger.

The chain couples TRBV7-3 to TRBJ2-5; matching of 8 bases hints at TRBD2 as the D gene. The receptor's source is a man aged 35 to 55 with active or convalescent COVID-19. Sequenced: peripheral blood. The nucleotide sequence is given as TGTGCCAGCAGCTCACGACCGACAGGGTTTTTGCGGGAGGCCCAAGAGACCCAGTACTTC. It is translated as CASSSRPTGFLREAQETQYF.